These T cell receptor beta chains were read from a single sample in a study of neoadjuvant anti-PD-1 for oral cavity cancer. Measured with immunoSEQ multiplex PCR; TCRdb has only the in-frame clones, and not every one. The sample has approximately 14,000 clones, around 74% seen once. The sample in question was PBMCs, obtained after nivolumab (anti-PD-1) treatment. The receptors stem from a person aged 40 to 85 with oral cavity squamous cell carcinoma. The CDR3 runs from the conserved cysteine through the conserved F or W. D genes are given only for firm matches. Clone sizes are given selectively: once, few, many, or a class where the clone is expanded.

D gene	V gene	J gene	CDR3 length	clone size	CDR3 DNA	CDR3 protein
TRBD2	TRBV28	TRBJ2-5	16	medium-sized	TGTGCCAGCACCCTGGGGGCGGCTAGCGGGAGTAGGACCCAGTACTTC	CASTLGAASGSRTQYF
TRBD1	TRBV11-3	TRBJ2-1	16	.	TGTGCCAGCAGCCCGTTTGAAGGGACAGGCCTTAATGAGCAGTTCTTC	CASSPFEGTGLNEQFF
.	TRBV6-1	TRBJ1-1	13	.	TGTGCCAGCGGGAGGGCAATGAACACTGAAGCTTTCTTT	CASGRAMNTEAFF
.	TRBV10-3	TRBJ1-2	12	.	TGTGCCATCAGTGAGTCCACGGCTGGCTACACCTTC	CAISESTAGYTF
.	TRBV5-6	TRBJ1-1	13	.	TGTGCCAGCAGCTTAAGCGGAGGCACTGAAGCTTTCTTT	CASSLSGGTEAFF
.	TRBV27	TRBJ2-1	15	.	TGTGCCAGCAGTCCCTGGGGCTCAGGGGGGGGTGAGCAGTTCTTC	CASSPWGSGGGEQFF
TRBD1	TRBV13	TRBJ2-7	15	once	TGTGCCAGCAGCGCGACAGGGGGGGGCTCCTACGAGCAGTACTTC	CASSATGGGSYEQYF
.	TRBV28	TRBJ2-7	15	few	TGTGCCAGCAGTTTAGCCCTCCCGGGACGGCAAGAGCAGTACTTC	CASSLALPGRQEQYF
TRBD1	TRBV11-3	TRBJ1-2	20	.	TGTGCCAGCAGCTACTTAGTTTCTTATTTTCGAACCGGGACAGCGGCCGGCTACACCTTC	CASSYLVSYFRTGTAAGYTF
.	TRBV6-5	TRBJ1-2	14	.	TGTGCCAGCAGTTACGGGAAGGGGGGCTATGGCTACACCTTC	CASSYGKGGYGYTF
.	TRBV30	TRBJ1-2	13	.	TGTGCCTGGAGTCCCCAGGGGAACTATGGCTACACCTTC	CAWSPQGNYGYTF
.	TRBV19	TRBJ2-1	15	.	TGTGCCAGTAGTATAGCCCCTAGTGGGTCCAATGAGCAGTTCTTC	CASSIAPSGSNEQFF
TRBD1	TRBV2	TRBJ1-1	15	.	TGTGCCAGCAGTCTATTCCAGGGGGTCAACACTGAAGCTTTCTTT	CASSLFQGVNTEAFF
TRBD1	TRBV6-5	TRBJ1-1	13	.	TGTGCCAGCAGGGGGACAGGGGATCCTGAAGCTTTCTTT	CASRGTGDPEAFF
.	TRBV4-2	TRBJ1-1	16	.	TGTGCCAGCAGCCAATCAACTGGGAGAGGGGGCACTGAAGCTTTCTTT	CASSQSTGRGGTEAFF
.	TRBV10-2	TRBJ1-2	14	.	TGCGCCAGCAGTGAGCAGGGCCACTCCTATGGCTACACCTTC	CASSEQGHSYGYTF
.	TRBV6-5	TRBJ1-2	14	.	TGTGCCAGCAGTTACTCGGAGAGGGTTAAAGGCTACACCTTC	CASSYSERVKGYTF
.	TRBV5-5	TRBJ2-1	15	.	TGTGCCAGCAGACAGGACCCCGTGTCCTACAATGAGCAGTTCTTC	CASRQDPVSYNEQFF
TRBD1	TRBV6-5	TRBJ1-2	13	.	TGTGCCAGCTTAATTACAGGGGGCTGGGGCTACACCTTC	CASLITGGWGYTF
TRBD2	TRBV5-1	TRBJ2-7	14	few	TGCGCCAGCAGCTTACTAGCGGGAGCCCCTGAGCAGTACTTC	CASSLLAGAPEQYF
.	TRBV7-2	TRBJ1-2	15	once	TGTGCCAGCAGCTCCTTCCTCACAGGACCTGAGGGCTACACCTTC	CASSSFLTGPEGYTF
.	TRBV4-1	TRBJ1-1	15	.	TGCGCCAGCAGCCGAAGCGAGGTGGGGGACACTGAAGCTTTCTTT	CASSRSEVGDTEAFF
TRBD2	TRBV27	TRBJ2-7	15	.	TGTGCCAGCTCGCAACGACTAGCGGGAGTGGCTGAGCAGTACTTC	CASSQRLAGVAEQYF
TRBD1	TRBV2	TRBJ1-2	16	.	TGTGCCAGCAGTGCCGGGACAGGGGGTAGTAACTATGGCTACACCTTC	CASSAGTGGSNYGYTF
.	TRBV9	TRBJ1-3	13	once	TGTGCCAGCAGCGGGGCGGACGGAAACACCATATATTTT	CASSGADGNTIYF
.	TRBV30	TRBJ1-1	12	.	TGTGCCTGGAGTGGGGGGTACACTGAAGCTTTCTTT	CAWSGGYTEAFF
.	TRBV21-1	TRBJ1-5	17	.	TGTGCCAGCAGGATGGACAACTACAGGGAAAAGGATCAGCCCCAGCATTTT	CASRMDNYREKDQPQHF
.	TRBV6-6	TRBJ1-1	10	.	TGTGCCAGCCGTAAATTACAAGCTTTCTTT	CASRKLQAFF
TRBD2	TRBV7-9	TRBJ2-7	14	.	TGTGCCAGCAGCCACCGGGACTATACTTACGAGCAGTACTTC	CASSHRDYTYEQYF
.	TRBV25-1	TRBJ2-7	12	.	TGTGCCAGCAGTGAATCCGAGGGCGAGCAGTACTTC	CASSESEGEQYF
TRBD2	TRBV19	TRBJ2-5	18	.	TGTGCCAGTAGTCTCCGCGGGCTAGCGGGAGGCCTTAAAGAGACCCAGTACTTC	CASSLRGLAGGLKETQYF
TRBD1	TRBV6-5	TRBJ2-6	15	.	TGTGCCAGCAGTGTACAGGGGTCTGGGGCCAACGTCCTGACTTTC	CASSVQGSGANVLTF
.	TRBV10-2	TRBJ2-1	15	.	TGCGCCAGCAGTGAGAACGGTCACGGGGGCAATGAGCAGTTCTTC	CASSENGHGGNEQFF
TRBD1	TRBV10-3	TRBJ1-4	14	.	TGTGCCATCAGTGAGTCGACAGGGGGAGAAAAACTGTTTTTT	CAISESTGGEKLFF
.	TRBV29-1	TRBJ2-1	12	once	TGCAACGGACAGTCCAGCGGCAATGAGCAGTTCTTC	CNGQSSGNEQFF
.	TRBV30	TRBJ1-5	15	.	TGTGCCTGGAGTATCTCACAGGGAAACAATCAGCCCCAGCATTTT	CAWSISQGNNQPQHF
.	TRBV30	TRBJ2-5	12	.	TGTGCCTGGAGTACTATGGGTGAGACCCAGTACTTC	CAWSTMGETQYF
.	TRBV10-3	TRBJ2-7	14	.	TGTGCCATCAGTGGGACGACAGGAGACTACGAGCAGTACTTC	CAISGTTGDYEQYF
TRBD1	TRBV7-8	TRBJ1-5	15	.	TGTGCCAGCAGCACGACAGGGGTGGGTAATCAGCCCCAGCATTTT	CASSTTGVGNQPQHF
.	TRBV19	TRBJ2-1	17	.	TGTGCCAGTAGTGAAGGGGGGGGCAGGAGGTATTACAATGAGCAGTTCTTC	CASSEGGGRRYYNEQFF
.	TRBV9	TRBJ2-3	16	.	TGTGCCAGCAGCGTCCTTTCCGGGACTTACACAGATACGCAGTATTTT	CASSVLSGTYTDTQYF
TRBD2	TRBV2	TRBJ2-1	15	.	TGTGCCAGCAGTGAGTTTAGCGGGAGGGGAAATGAGCAGTTCTTC	CASSEFSGRGNEQFF
TRBD2	TRBV2	TRBJ2-3	15	.	TGTGCCAGCAGTGAAAGGACTAGCGGGACAGATACGCAGTATTTT	CASSERTSGTDTQYF
.	TRBV2	TRBJ1-2	13	.	TGTGCCAGTTCTTCACAGATTTCCTATGGCTACACCTTC	CASSSQISYGYTF
.	TRBV6-6	TRBJ1-2	13	.	TGTGCCAGCAGAGCCCTCGTGGCAGGGGCGTATCTCTTC	CASRALVAGAYLF
TRBD1	TRBV2	TRBJ1-2	13	few	TGTGCCAGCAGTGGGGACAGTAACTATGGCTACACCTTC	CASSGDSNYGYTF
TRBD1	TRBV7-6	TRBJ2-1	19	.	TGTGCCAGCAGCTTAGTGTCCCCCTCGACAGGGGGCGCCTACAATGAGCAGTTCTTC	CASSLVSPSTGGAYNEQFF
TRBD1	TRBV7-9	TRBJ1-2	17	once	TGTGCCAGCAGCCGGGGGGACAGGGCGATTTCTAACTATGGCTACACCTTC	CASSRGDRAISNYGYTF
.	TRBV11-1	TRBJ2-2	16	few	TGTGCCAGCAATTGGGCCCCCCGATCGGACTCCGGGGAGCTGTTTTTT	CASNWAPRSDSGELFF
.	TRBV6-1	TRBJ1-5	13	few	TGTGCCAGCAGTGGGAGAGGCAATCAGCCCCAGCATTTT	CASSGRGNQPQHF
.	TRBV5-1	TRBJ2-5	13	.	TGCGCCAGCAGCTTGGCCGGGGCGGAGACCCAGTACTTC	CASSLAGAETQYF
.	TRBV5-1	TRBJ2-5	16	.	TGCGCCAGCAGCTTGGAACCTGGGTCCGTAGGAGAGACCCAGTACTTC	CASSLEPGSVGETQYF
.	TRBV28	TRBJ2-7	15	.	TGTGCCAGCAGTCCCCTCGCGACAAGATCCTACGAGCAGTACTTC	CASSPLATRSYEQYF
.	TRBV7-9	TRBJ2-1	13	.	TGTGCCAGCAGCTTAGAAGCACTCAATGAGCAGTTCTTC	CASSLEALNEQFF
TRBD1	TRBV5-4	TRBJ2-3	14	.	TGTGCCAGCAGCTGGAGACAGGGTTCAGATACGCAGTATTTT	CASSWRQGSDTQYF